This TCR beta chain was recovered during a study of PD-1 blockade in classical Hodgkin lymphoma. Some clones are missing from TCRdb's copy, which holds only in-frame ones; the method was immunoSEQ multiplex PCR. The sample lists 60,000 or so clones; more than 75% were seen once. Germline CDR1 MDHEN, CDR2 SYDVKM. The CDR3 length is 16 residues. Trimming pared 1 base from V and 4 bases from J, leaving 15 bases between. Brentuximab vedotin exposure varied among the patients, all of whom had relapsed after autologous stem cell transplantation. V and J are TRBV28 and TRBJ2-3, with D perhaps matching TRBD2 (5 bases). The sequences come from peripheral blood mononuclear cells (PBMCs), collected at baseline. The TCR comes from a human donor with classical Hodgkin lymphoma. The CDR3 protein is CASSLLVGARADTQYF. The CDR3 region has the DNA TGTGCCAGCAGTTTATTGGTGGGAGCCCGGGCAGATACGCAGTATTTT.